This T cell receptor (beta chain) was profiled in a study of T cell repertoires in cytomegalovirus infection. Study in general: CMV epitopes used comprised recently identified HLA-C-restricted ones and well-studied HLA-B-restricted ones. Findings and limits, study-wide: Dominating the ex vivo response were TCR beta clonotypes that were CMV-specific and HLA-C-restricted.

Germline V gene data show CDR1 as SGHRS and CDR2 as YFSETQ. J lost 8 bases, V lost 0 bases, and 12 bases had no gene match. The CDR3 length is 17 residues. Via MiXCR, TCRdb re-called the reads, giving one row per CDR3 protein. The sample contains fewer than 950,000 distinct CDR3 sequences, 32% of which appear only once. Concerning this clonotype: Its target is unknown.

The sequence came from a human donor in good health (CMV status not recorded). Some clones in this sample may be carry-over from other donors' samples. Source: cultured CD8+ T cells from PBMCs, taken from culture after CMV antigen stimulation. This chain connects TRBV5-1 to TRBJ2-4; TRBD1 aligns across 9 bases. CDR3 coding DNA: TGCGCCAGCAGCTTGGACTACTCCGGGACAGGGAGGTACATTCAGTACTTC. Amino acid sequence: CASSLDYSGTGRYIQYF. Combining the CDR3 with reference TRBV5-1 and TRBJ2-4 gives the whole variable domain KAGVTQTPRYLIKTRGQQVTLSCSPISGHRSVSWYQQTPGQGLQFLFEYFSETQRNKGNFPGRFSGRQFSNSRSEMNVSTLELGDSALYLCASSLDYSGTGRYIQYFGAGTRLSVL.